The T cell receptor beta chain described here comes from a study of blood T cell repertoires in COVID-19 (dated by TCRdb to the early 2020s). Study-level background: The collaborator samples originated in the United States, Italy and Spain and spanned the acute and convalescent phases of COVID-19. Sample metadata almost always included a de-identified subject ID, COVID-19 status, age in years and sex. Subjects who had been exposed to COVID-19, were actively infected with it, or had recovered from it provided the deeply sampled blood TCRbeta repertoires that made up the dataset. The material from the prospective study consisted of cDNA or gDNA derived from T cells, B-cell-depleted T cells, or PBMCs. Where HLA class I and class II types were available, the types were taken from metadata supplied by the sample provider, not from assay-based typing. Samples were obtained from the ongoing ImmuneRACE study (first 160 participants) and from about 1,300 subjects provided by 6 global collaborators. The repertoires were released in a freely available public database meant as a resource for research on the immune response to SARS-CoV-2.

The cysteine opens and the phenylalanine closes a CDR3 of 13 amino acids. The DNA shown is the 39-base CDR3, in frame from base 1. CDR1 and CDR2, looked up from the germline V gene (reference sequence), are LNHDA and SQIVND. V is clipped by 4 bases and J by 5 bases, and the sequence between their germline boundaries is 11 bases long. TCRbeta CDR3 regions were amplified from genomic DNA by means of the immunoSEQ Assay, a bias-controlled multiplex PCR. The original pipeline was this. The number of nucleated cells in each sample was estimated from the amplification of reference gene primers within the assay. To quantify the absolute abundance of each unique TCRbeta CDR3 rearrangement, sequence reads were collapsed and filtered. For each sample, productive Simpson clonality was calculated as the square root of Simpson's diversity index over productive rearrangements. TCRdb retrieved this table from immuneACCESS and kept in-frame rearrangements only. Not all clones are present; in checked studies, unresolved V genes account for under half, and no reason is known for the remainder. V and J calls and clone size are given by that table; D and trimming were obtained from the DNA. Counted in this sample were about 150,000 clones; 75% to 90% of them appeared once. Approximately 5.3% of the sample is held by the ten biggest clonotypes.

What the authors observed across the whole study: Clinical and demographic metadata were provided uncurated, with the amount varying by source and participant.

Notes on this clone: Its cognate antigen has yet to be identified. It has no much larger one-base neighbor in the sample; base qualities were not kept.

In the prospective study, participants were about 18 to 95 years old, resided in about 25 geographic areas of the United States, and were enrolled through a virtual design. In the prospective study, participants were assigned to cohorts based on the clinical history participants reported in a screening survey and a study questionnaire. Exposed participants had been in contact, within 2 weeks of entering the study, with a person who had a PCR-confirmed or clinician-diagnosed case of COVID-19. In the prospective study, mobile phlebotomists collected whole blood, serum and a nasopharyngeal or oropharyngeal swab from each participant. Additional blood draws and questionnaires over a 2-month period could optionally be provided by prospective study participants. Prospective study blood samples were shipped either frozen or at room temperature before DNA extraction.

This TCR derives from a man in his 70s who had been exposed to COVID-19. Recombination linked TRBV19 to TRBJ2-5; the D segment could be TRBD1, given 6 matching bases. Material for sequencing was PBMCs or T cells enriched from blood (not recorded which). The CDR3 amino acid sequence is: CASSKGGVETQYF. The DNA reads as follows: TGTGCCAGTAGTAAAGGGGGTGTGGAGACCCAGTACTTC.